Here is one TCR beta chain with its context. The data were taken from a study of shared clonotypes between healthy human individuals. Overall study: Each donor had three CD4 naive, three CD4 memory, two CD8 naive and one CD8 memory plate.

Assay used: immunoSEQ multiplex PCR; TCRdb lists only in-frame clones, some missing. Of approximately 2,000,000 clones listed, roughly 95% are singletons. The naive CD8 subset, CD45RO-negative cells positively selected for CCR7, excluded terminally differentiated effector memory CD45RA+ cells. The junction had 11 bases not matched to a gene; V was cut back by 5 bases and J by 2 bases. Germline CDR1 reads MNHEY; CDR2 reads SMNVEV (reference sequence). The CDR3 contains 16 residues. The TCR comes from a man aged 18 to 29 in good health. Some clones in this sample may be carry-over from other donors' samples. The material sequenced was naive CD8+ T cells from PBMCs. The V and J genes are TRBV27 and TRBJ2-7; TRBD1 aligns across 8 bases. CDR3 region: CASSPSTGEHAYEQYF. The CDR3, as DNA: TGTGCCAGCAGTCCGTCGACAGGGGAACACGCCTACGAGCAGTACTTC.